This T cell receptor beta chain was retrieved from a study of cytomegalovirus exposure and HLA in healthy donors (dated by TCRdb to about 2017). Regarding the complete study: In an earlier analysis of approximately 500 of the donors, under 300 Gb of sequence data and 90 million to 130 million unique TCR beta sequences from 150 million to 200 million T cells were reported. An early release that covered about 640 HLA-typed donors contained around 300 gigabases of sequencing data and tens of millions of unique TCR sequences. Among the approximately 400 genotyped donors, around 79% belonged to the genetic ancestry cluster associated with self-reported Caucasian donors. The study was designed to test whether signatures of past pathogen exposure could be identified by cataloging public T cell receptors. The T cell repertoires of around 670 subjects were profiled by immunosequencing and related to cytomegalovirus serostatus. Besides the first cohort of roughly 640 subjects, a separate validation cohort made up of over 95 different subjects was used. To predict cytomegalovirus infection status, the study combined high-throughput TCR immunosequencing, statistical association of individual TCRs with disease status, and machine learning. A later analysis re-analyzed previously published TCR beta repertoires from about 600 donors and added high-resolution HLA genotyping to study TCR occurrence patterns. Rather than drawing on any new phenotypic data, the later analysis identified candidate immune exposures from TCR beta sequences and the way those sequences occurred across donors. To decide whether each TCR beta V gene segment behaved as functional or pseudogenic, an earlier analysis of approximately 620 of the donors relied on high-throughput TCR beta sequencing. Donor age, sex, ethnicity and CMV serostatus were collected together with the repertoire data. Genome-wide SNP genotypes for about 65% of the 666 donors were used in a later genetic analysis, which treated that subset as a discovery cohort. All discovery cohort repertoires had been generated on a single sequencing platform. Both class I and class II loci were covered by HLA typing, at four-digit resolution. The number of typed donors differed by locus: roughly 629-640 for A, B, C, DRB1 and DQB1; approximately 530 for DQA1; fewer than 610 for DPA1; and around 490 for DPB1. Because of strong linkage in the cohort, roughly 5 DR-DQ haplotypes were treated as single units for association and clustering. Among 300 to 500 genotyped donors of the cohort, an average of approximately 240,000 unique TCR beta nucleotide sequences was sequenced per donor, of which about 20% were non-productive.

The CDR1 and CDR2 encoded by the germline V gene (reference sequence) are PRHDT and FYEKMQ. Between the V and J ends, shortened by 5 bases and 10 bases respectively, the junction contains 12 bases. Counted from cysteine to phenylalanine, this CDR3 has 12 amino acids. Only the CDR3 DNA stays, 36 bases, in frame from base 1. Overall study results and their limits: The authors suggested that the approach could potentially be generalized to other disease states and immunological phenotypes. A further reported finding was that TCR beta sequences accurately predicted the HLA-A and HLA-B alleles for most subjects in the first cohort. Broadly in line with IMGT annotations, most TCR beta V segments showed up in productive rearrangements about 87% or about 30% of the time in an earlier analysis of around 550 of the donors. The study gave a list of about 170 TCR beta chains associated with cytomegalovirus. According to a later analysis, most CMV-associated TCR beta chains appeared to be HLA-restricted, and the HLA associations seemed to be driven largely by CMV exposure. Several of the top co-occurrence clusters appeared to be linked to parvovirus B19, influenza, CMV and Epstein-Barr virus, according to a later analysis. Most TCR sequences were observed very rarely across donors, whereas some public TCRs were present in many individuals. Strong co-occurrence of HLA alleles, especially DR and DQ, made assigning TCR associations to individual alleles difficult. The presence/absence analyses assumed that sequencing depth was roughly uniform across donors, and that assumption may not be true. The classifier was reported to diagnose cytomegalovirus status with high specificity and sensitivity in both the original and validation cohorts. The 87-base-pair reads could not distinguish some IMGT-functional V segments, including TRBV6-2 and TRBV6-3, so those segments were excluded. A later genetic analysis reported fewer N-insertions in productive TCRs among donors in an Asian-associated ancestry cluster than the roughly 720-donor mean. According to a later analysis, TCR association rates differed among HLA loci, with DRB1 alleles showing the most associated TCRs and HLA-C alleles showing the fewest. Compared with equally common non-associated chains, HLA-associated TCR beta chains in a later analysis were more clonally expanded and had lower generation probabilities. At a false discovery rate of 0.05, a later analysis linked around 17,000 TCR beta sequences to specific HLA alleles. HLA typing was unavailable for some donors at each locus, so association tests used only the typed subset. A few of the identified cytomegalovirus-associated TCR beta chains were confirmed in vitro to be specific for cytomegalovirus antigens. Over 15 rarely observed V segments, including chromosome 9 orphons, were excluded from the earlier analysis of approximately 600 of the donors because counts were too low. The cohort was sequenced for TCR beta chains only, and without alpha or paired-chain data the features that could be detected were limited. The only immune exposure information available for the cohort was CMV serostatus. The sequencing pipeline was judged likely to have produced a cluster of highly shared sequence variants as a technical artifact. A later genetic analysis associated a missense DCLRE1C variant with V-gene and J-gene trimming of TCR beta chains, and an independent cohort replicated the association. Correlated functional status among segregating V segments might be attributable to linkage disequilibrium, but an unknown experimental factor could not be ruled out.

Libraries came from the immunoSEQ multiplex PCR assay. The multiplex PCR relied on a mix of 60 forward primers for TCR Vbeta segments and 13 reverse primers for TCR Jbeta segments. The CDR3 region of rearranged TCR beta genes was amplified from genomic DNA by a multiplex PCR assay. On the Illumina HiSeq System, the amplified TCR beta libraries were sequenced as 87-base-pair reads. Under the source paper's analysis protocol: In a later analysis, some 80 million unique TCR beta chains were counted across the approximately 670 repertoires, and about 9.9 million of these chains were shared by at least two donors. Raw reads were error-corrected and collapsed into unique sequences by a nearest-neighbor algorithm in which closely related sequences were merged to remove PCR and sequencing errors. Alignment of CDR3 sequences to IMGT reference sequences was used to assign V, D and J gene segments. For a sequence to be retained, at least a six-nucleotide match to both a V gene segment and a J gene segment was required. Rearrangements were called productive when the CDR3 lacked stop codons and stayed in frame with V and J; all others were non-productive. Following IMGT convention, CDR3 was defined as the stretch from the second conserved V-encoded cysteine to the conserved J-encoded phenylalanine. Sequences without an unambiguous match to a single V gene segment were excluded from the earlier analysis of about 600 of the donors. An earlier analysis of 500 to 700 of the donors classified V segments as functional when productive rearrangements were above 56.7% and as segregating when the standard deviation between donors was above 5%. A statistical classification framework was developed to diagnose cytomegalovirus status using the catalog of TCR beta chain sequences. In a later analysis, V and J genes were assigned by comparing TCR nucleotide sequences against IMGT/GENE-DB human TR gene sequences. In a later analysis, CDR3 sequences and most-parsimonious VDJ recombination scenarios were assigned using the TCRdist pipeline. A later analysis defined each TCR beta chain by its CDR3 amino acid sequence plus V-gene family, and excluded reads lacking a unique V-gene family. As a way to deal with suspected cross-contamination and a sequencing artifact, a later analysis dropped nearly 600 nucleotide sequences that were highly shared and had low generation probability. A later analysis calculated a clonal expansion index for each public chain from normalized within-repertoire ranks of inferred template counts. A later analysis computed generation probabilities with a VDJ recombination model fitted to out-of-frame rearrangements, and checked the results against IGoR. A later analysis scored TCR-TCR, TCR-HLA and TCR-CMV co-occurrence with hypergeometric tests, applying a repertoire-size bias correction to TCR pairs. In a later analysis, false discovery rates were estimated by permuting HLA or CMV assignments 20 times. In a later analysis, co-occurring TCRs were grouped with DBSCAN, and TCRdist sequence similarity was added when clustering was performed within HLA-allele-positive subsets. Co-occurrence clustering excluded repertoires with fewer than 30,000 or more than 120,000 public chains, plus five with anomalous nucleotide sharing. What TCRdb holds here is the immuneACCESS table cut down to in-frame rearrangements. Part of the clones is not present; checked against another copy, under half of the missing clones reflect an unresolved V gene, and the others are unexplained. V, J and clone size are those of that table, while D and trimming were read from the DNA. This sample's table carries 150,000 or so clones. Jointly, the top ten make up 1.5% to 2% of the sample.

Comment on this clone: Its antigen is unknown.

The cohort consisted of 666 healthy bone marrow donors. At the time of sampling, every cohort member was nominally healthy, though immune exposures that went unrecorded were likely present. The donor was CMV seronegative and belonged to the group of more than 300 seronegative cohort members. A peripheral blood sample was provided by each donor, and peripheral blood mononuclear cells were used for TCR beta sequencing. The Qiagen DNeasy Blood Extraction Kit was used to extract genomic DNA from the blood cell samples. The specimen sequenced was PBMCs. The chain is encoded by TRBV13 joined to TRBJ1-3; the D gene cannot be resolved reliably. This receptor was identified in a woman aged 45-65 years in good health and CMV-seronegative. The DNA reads TGTGCCAGCAGCATCGGACTGGGGACCATATATTTT. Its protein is CASSIGLGTIYF.